This record covers a single T cell receptor (beta chain). This entry belongs to a study of cytomegalovirus exposure and HLA in healthy donors. 13 Jbeta primers and 60 Vbeta primers were used for the PCR. Assay: immunoSEQ multiplex PCR; the TCRdb copy retains only in-frame clones and omits some. The table records approximately 130,000 clones, about two thirds of them present only once. This sequence was found in a man in his forties or fifties in good health and CMV-seropositive. Input material: PBMCs.

As DNA, the CDR3 is TGTGCCACCAGCGCTCGACAGGGCTACGAGCAGTACTTC. Translating gives CATSARQGYEQYF. The chain carries TRBV15 and TRBJ2-7, with 7 bases aligning to TRBD1. V lost 5 bases, J lost 3 bases, and 4 bases stayed unmatched. Per germline, CDR1 LNHNV and CDR2 YYDKDF (reference sequence). This CDR3 region has 13 residues.